These 32 T cell receptor beta chains came from one sample sequenced in a study of T cell clonotyping in hematopoietic cell transplantation. The data were produced by immunoSEQ multiplex PCR, yet TCRdb's version contains in-frame clones alone and is incomplete. The sample has 75,000 to 95,000 clones; roughly 95% are singletons. Time point noted: recipient sample about 28 days before transplant, after cytoreduction. Sample: peripheral blood mononuclear cells, taken before stem cell transplant. The receptors were gathered from a woman in her 50s with acute myeloid leukemia. Some clones in this sample may be carry-over from other donors' samples.

The CDR3 nucleotides are TGTGCCAGCTGGCTCCAAGCTGGAAACACCATATATTTT. It codes for CASWLQAGNTIYF. This chain connects TRBV28 to TRBJ1-3; no definite D call. CDR1 is MDHEN, CDR2 SYDVKM, per germline. V shed 8 bases and J shed 2 bases, with 10 bases lying between them. CDR3 length: 13 residues. The variable domain in full, with the rest retrieved from reference TRBV28 and TRBJ1-3, is DVKVTQSSRYLVKRTGEKVFLECVQDMDHENMFWYRQDPGLGLRLIYFSYDVKMKEKGDIPEGYSVSREKKERFSLILESASTNQTSMYLCASWLQAGNTIYFGEGSWLTVV.

This chain uses TRBV10-1 with TRBJ2-1, with TRBD2 matching 10 bases. V lost 6 bases and J lost 5; bases outside the gene matches: 7. The CDR3 loop spans 15 amino acids. The V gene's germline CDR1 is WNHNN and CDR2 SYGVQD (reference sequence). This CDR3 is CASSPAGGVHNEQFF. The CDR3 coding sequence is TGCGCCAGCAGCCCAGCGGGAGGGGTCCACAATGAGCAGTTCTTC.

This chain links TRBV10-1 with TRBJ1-4; D ambiguous. V lost 3 bases and J lost 0, with 8 bases in between. Germline loops: CDR1 WNHNN, CDR2 SYGVQD (reference sequence). The CDR3 has 15 residues. CDR3 protein: CASSDSGATNEKLFF. The CDR3 DNA is TGCGCCAGCAGTGATTCAGGTGCAACTAATGAAAAACTGTTTTTT.

The chain recombines TRBV9 with TRBJ1-1; D uncertain. Trimming cost V 0 bases and J 8 bases, with 8 bases left between them. Germline CDR1 and CDR2: SGDLS and YYNGEE. The CDR3 spans 12 residues. The CDR3 DNA reads TGTGCCAGCAGCGTAGTAGATAGCGAAGCTTTCTTT. It yields the protein CASSVVDSEAFF. Drawing the rest from reference TRBV9 and TRBJ1-1, the complete variable domain is DSGVTQTPKHLITATGQRVTLRCSPRSGDLSVYWYQQSLDQGLQFLIQYYNGEERAKGNILERFSAQQFPDLHSELNLSSLELGDSALYFCASSVVDSEAFFGQGTRLTVV.

The chain combines TRBV6-5 with TRBJ1-5; 7 nucleotides match TRBD1. Losses at the gene ends were 2 bases for V and 4 bases for J; bases not matched to a gene: 5. CDR3 length: 15 amino acids. In germline, CDR1 is MNHEY, CDR2 SVGAGI. Here the CDR3 DNA reads TGTGCCAGCAGTTACGGAGGGGGACAGAATCAGCCCCAGCATTTT. This encodes CASSYGGGQNQPQHF.

The gene calls are TRBV28 and TRBJ2-7; D unresolved. CDR1 and CDR2 from the germline V gene are MDHEN and SYDVKM. The CDR3 has 13 amino acids. With 6 bases removed from V and 4 bases from J, the gap between germline ends came to 13 bases. The CDR3 spells CASSTAGFYEQYF. CDR3 coding DNA: TGTGCCAGCAGCACCGCCGGGTTTTACGAGCAGTACTTC.

This chain connects TRBV4-2 to TRBJ2-3; 12 bases align to TRBD2. The CDR3 sequence is 16 residues long. V dropped 1 base and J dropped 6; count of bases not matched to a gene: 5. Germline V lookup: CDR1 LGHNA, CDR2 YNFKEQ. CDR3 in amino acids: CASSQASGGAADTQYF. The CDR3 DNA follows: TGTGCCAGCAGCCAAGCTAGCGGGGGGGCCGCGGATACGCAGTATTTT.

The chain is built from TRBV28 and TRBJ2-7; 13 bases line up with TRBD2. From germline, CDR1 is MDHEN and CDR2 SYDVKM. The V segment lost 5 bases and the J segment 0 bases; nucleotides outside the gene matches: 4. This CDR3 has 16 residues. The CDR3 region is CASSTRTSGSSYEQYF. The CDR3 bases are TGTGCCAGCAGTACGAGGACTAGCGGGAGCTCCTACGAGCAGTACTTC.

V usage is TRBV30 and J usage is TRBJ2-5, with 14 bases matching TRBD2. The germline gives CDR1 GTSNPN, CDR2 SVGIG (reference sequence). CDR3 length: 15 amino acids. J was trimmed by 0 bases and V by 8 bases; bases with no gene match: 5. CDR3 protein: CAHGTSGGHQETQYF. The CDR3 coding sequence is TGTGCCCACGGGACTAGCGGGGGCCACCAAGAGACCCAGTACTTC.

The rearrangement uses TRBV28 and TRBJ2-3, with 14 bases that match TRBD2. J lost 5 bases, V lost 6 bases, and 7 bases had no gene match. The CDR3 totals 16 residues. Germline V CDR1 and CDR2: MDHEN, SYDVKM. The CDR3 sequence is CASRPRGLAGGDTQYF. The CDR3, as DNA: TGTGCCAGCAGACCCCGAGGACTAGCGGGAGGAGATACGCAGTATTTT.

The rearrangement uses TRBV30 and TRBJ2-5; possible D gene TRBD2, 5 bases. The CDR3 length is 14 residues. Germline values: CDR1 GTSNPN, CDR2 SVGIG (reference sequence). V dropped 0 bases and J dropped 5 bases, with 13 bases sitting between them. The CDR3 reads CAWSVLRSGETQYF. CDR3 DNA: TGTGCCTGGAGTGTTTTAAGAAGCGGCGAGACCCAGTACTTC.

A note on this clone: Other DNA sequences in the sample encode the same CDR3. The V call is TRBV19, the J call TRBJ2-2; D is perhaps TRBD1 (5 bases). Germline V gives CDR1 LNHDA, CDR2 SQIVND (reference sequence). The germline V and J ends were trimmed by 3 bases and 1 base, with 6 bases remaining between them. This CDR3 spans 14 amino acids. CDR3 bases: TGTGCCAGTAGTATGGGGCAGAACACCGGGGAGCTGTTTTTT. Protein product: CASSMGQNTGELFF.

V gene TRBV6-6 combines with J gene TRBJ1-5; D ambiguous. V dropped 4 bases and J dropped 3 bases, with 7 bases sitting between them. The CDR3 runs 13 residues. CDR1 is MNHNY, CDR2 SVGAGI, per germline (reference sequence). CDR3 sequence (DNA): TGTGCCAGCAGTTCCTCAGACAATCAGCCCCAGCATTTT. Translated, it gives CASSSSDNQPQHF.

This rearrangement joins TRBV27 to TRBJ2-7; D gene unclear. The germline V and J ends were trimmed by 2 bases and 0 bases, with 11 bases remaining between them. The CDR3 has 15 amino acids. CDR1 and CDR2 (germline): MNHEY, SMNVEV (reference sequence). Written as DNA, the CDR3 is TGTGCCAGCAGTTTACGGTACGTAAACTCCTACGAGCAGTACTTC. Protein: CASSLRYVNSYEQYF.

The CDR3 sequence: CASSEGGRETQYF. The CDR3 coding sequence is TGTGCCAGCAGTGAAGGTGGTCGGGAGACCCAGTACTTC. V and J are TRBV25-1 and TRBJ2-5; no clear D gene. Looked up from germline, CDR1 is MGHDK and CDR2 is SYGVNS. CDR3 length: 13 amino acids. Trimming stripped 2 bases from V and 5 bases from J, with 9 bases between.

The chain couples TRBV30 to TRBJ2-7; D could derive from TRBD1 or TRBD2 (5 bases each). The CDR3 is 10 residues long. Germline CDR1 GTSNPN, CDR2 SVGIG (reference sequence). V gave up 8 bases and J gave up 6 bases, with 11 bases separating them. The CDR3 protein is CAGRGLEQYF. CDR3 bases: TGTGCCGGCCGGGGCCTCGAGCAGTACTTC. Supplemented by reference TRBV30 and TRBJ2-7, the full variable domain reads SQTIHQWPATLVQPVGSPLSLECTVEGTSNPNLYWYRQAAGRGLQLLFYSVGIGQISSEVPQNLSASRPQDRQFILSSKKLLLSDSGFYLCAGRGLEQYFGPGTRLTVT.

This clone was counted once. V and J are TRBV4-1 and TRBJ2-5; 7 bases agree with TRBD2. CDR3 length: 15 amino acids. Germline values: CDR1 MGHRA, CDR2 YSYEKL. V lost 0 bases to trimming and J lost 2 bases; unmatched junction nucleotides: 3. The CDR3 region has the DNA TGCGCCAGCAGCCAAGAGGGAGCGGGGCAAGAGACCCAGTACTTC. Translated, it gives CASSQEGAGQETQYF.

The gene calls are TRBV6-5 and TRBJ1-4; 9 nucleotides align to TRBD1. The CDR3 is 14 residues long. The J segment lost 9 bases and the V segment lost 4 bases, leaving 6 bases of the junction unmatched. Germline CDR1 is MNHEY and CDR2 is SVGAGI. The CDR3 DNA is TGTGCCAGCAGTTGGGACAGGGCTCACCAAAAACTGTTTTTT. Translation gives CASSWDRAHQKLFF.

The CDR3 reads CASSPGYSNQPQHF. CDR3 bases: TGTGCCAGCAGCCCGGGTTATAGCAATCAGCCCCAGCATTTT. The chain uses TRBV7-2 and TRBJ1-5; no reliable D call. Between the trimmed V and J ends, which lost 5 bases and 0 bases, there was a span of 8 bases. CDR3 length: 14 residues. CDR1 and CDR2 (germline): SGHTA, FQGNSA.

Concerning this clone itself: The sample carries other DNA sequences with the same CDR3. The chain joins TRBV29-1 to TRBJ1-1; perhaps TRBD1 as D (5 bases). The CDR3 consists of 12 residues. Germline V CDR1 and CDR2: SQVTM, ANQGSEA. The ends were cut back, 4 bases at V and 2 bases at J, with 8 bases in the middle. This chain's CDR3 is CSVGRGNTEAFF. The CDR3 coding sequence is TGCAGCGTTGGGAGGGGTAACACTGAAGCTTTCTTT.

The genes are TRBV4-1 and TRBJ1-5, with D unclear. CDR3 length equals 17 residues. Germline V gene lookup returns CDR1 MGHRA and CDR2 YSYEKL. The V gene lost 0 bases and the J gene lost 4 bases, with 16 bases spanning the gap. The chain's CDR3 is CASSQEILKKGNQPQHF. The CDR3 nucleotides read TGCGCCAGCAGCCAAGAGATACTCAAAAAGGGTAATCAGCCCCAGCATTTT.

The chain uses TRBV27 and TRBJ1-1; TRBD1 matches at 12 bases. This CDR3 comprises 16 residues. From germline, CDR1 is MNHEY and CDR2 SMNVEV (reference sequence). V dropped 5 bases and J dropped 6; count of bases not matched to a gene: 10. This CDR3 reads CASSDRDRGLIPEAFF. CDR3 DNA sequence: TGTGCCAGCAGTGACCGGGACAGGGGGCTAATCCCTGAAGCTTTCTTT.

V and J are TRBV6-1 and TRBJ2-7; 9 bases agree with TRBD1. The CDR3 contains 16 residues. V lost 4 bases to trimming and J lost 1 base; unmatched junction nucleotides: 8. Germline V lookup: CDR1 MNHNS, CDR2 SASEGT. The CDR3 nucleotides read TGTGCCAGCAGTGCAATCACCGGGACAGGGTCCTACGAGCAGTACTTC. This encodes CASSAITGTGSYEQYF.

The chain has TRBV30 and TRBJ2-7; tentative D call: TRBD2 (6 bases). The CDR3 is made up of 15 amino acids. CDR1 and CDR2 from the germline V gene are GTSNPN and SVGIG (reference sequence). Trimming pared 0 bases from V and 4 bases from J, leaving 16 bases between. CDR3 coding DNA: TGTGCCTGGAGTGTAGCACGGGGGAGGTTGTACGAGCAGTACTTC. Protein product: CAWSVARGRLYEQYF.

V usage is TRBV4-2 and J usage is TRBJ1-5, with D possibly matching TRBD1 (5 bases). Germline V CDR1 and CDR2: LGHNA, YNFKEQ. The CDR3 consists of 13 residues. The germline V and J ends were trimmed by 0 bases and 8 bases, with 8 bases remaining between them. The DNA of the CDR3 is TGTGCCAGCAGCCAAGATGGGGCGGAGCCCCAGCATTTT. Translation: CASSQDGAEPQHF.

V and J are TRBV29-1 and TRBJ2-2; D is perhaps TRBD1 (5 bases). Germline assignment: CDR1 SQVTM and CDR2 ANQGSEA. Between the trimmed V and J ends, which lost 5 bases and 2 bases, there was a span of 9 bases. The CDR3 is 13 amino acids. CDR3 protein: CSVLQGNTGELFF. The CDR3 DNA sequence: TGCAGCGTTTTGCAGGGTAACACCGGGGAGCTGTTTTTT.

The V and J genes are TRBV6-4 and TRBJ2-3, with D unresolved. V gave up 2 bases and J gave up 1 base, with 13 bases separating them. CDR1 and CDR2 from the germline V gene are MRHNA and SNTAGT. CDR3 length equals 16 residues. The CDR3 region is CASSDSQESGTDTQYF. For the CDR3, the DNA is TGTGCCAGCAGTGACAGCCAGGAGTCGGGCACAGATACGCAGTATTTT.

This chain uses TRBV19 with TRBJ2-2; possibly TRBD1 for D (5 bases). The CDR3 is 14 amino acids. In germline, CDR1 is LNHDA, CDR2 SQIVND (reference sequence). V was trimmed by 6 bases and J by 4 bases, leaving 12 bases between them. In nucleotides, the CDR3 is TGTGCCAGTAGGCAGCAGGGTGGCACCGGGGAGCTGTTTTTT. Translating it yields CASRQQGGTGELFF.

The chain couples TRBV9 to TRBJ2-7; no definite D call. Trimming removed 4 bases from V and 2 bases from J, with 13 bases in between. Germline CDR1 reads SGDLS; CDR2 reads YYNGEE. The CDR3 covers 14 residues. This chain's CDR3 is CASSHPAAPYEQYF. The CDR3 DNA follows: TGTGCCAGCAGCCACCCCGCAGCCCCCTACGAGCAGTACTTC. The entire variable domain, with the rest obtained from reference TRBV9 and TRBJ2-7, is as follows: DSGVTQTPKHLITATGQRVTLRCSPRSGDLSVYWYQQSLDQGLQFLIQYYNGEERAKGNILERFSAQQFPDLHSELNLSSLELGDSALYFCASSHPAAPYEQYFGPGTRLTVT.

V is TRBV30 and J is TRBJ1-2; D is undetermined. The V gene lost 8 bases and the J gene lost 0 bases, with 19 bases spanning the gap. This CDR3 is 15 amino acids long. Per germline, CDR1 GTSNPN and CDR2 SVGIG (reference sequence). CDR3 sequence (DNA): TGTGCCGGCCGAGGCCCCACAAGATCTAACTATGGCTACACCTTC. Amino acid sequence: CAGRGPTRSNYGYTF.

J is TRBJ2-1 and V is TRBV6-5, with TRBD1 as a possible D gene (5 bases). V dropped 2 bases and J dropped 5 bases, with 10 bases sitting between them. Looked up from germline, CDR1 is MNHEY and CDR2 is SVGAGI. CDR3 length: 14 residues. The CDR3 coding sequence is TGTGCCAGCAGTTACCTCTCAGGGAACAATGAGCAGTTCTTC. This sequence encodes CASSYLSGNNEQFF.

The chain joins TRBV6-1 to TRBJ1-2, with TRBD1 as a possible D gene (5 bases). CDR1 MNHNS and CDR2 SASEGT come from the germline V gene. V was shortened by 6 bases and J by 2 bases, with 10 bases between the two germline ends. This CDR3 comprises 13 residues. CDR3 residues: CASRGDSNYGYTF. The CDR3 bases are TGTGCCAGCAGAGGGGACTCCAACTATGGCTACACCTTC.